The 3 T cell receptor beta chains below were found in one sample sequenced in a study of T cell responses to AZD1222 COVID-19 vaccine (dated by TCRdb to the early 2020s). Per the publication, the time point label means: baseline before first vaccination. Receptor amplification or capture employed the immunoSEQ multiplex PCR assay. As stored in TCRdb, this immuneACCESS dataset retains in-frame rearrangements with V and J assigned. A fraction of the clones does not appear; measured against another copy, unresolved V genes explain less than half of the discrepancy, and the remainder lacks a known reason. Here the sample has 96,000 or so clones; roughly nine tenths occur a single time. Clones ranked in the top ten supply approximately 30% of the sample. Sequenced material: peripheral blood, taken on day 0 of AZD1222 vaccination. The receptors stem from an adult in good health.

The chain recombines TRBV6-5 with TRBJ1-5, with a weak D call TRBD1 (5 bases). The CDR3 runs 13 residues. V lost 4 bases and J 5 bases, leaving 9 bases between the germline ends. The germline V gene encodes CDR1 MNHEY and CDR2 SVGAGI. As DNA, the CDR3 is TGTGCCAGCAGTTCGGGACGGCATCAGCCCCAGCATTTT. Translation: CASSSGRHQPQHF.

Remarks on this clone: The sample contains more than one DNA sequence encoding this CDR3. The chain has TRBV7-2 and TRBJ2-7; TRBD1 is a possible D gene (5 bases). Germline V lookup: CDR1 SGHTA, CDR2 FQGNSA. The CDR3 loop spans 14 amino acids. V lost 1 base to trimming and J lost 1 base, with 8 bases between them. The CDR3 sequence: CASSLVDTSYEQYF. CDR3 sequence (DNA): TGTGCCAGCAGCTTAGTGGACACTTCCTACGAGCAGTACTTC.

In this sample, this clone turned up once. Different DNA sequences within this sample yield the same CDR3. The V and J genes are TRBV24-1 and TRBJ2-1; a weak D match, TRBD2 (6 bases). With 4 bases removed from V and 8 bases from J, the gap between germline ends came to 11 bases. Germline values: CDR1 KGHDR, CDR2 SFDVKD. The CDR3 spans 13 residues. CDR3 bases: TGTGCCACCAGTGACCCACTAGCATATGAGCAGTTCTTC. Translated: CATSDPLAYEQFF.